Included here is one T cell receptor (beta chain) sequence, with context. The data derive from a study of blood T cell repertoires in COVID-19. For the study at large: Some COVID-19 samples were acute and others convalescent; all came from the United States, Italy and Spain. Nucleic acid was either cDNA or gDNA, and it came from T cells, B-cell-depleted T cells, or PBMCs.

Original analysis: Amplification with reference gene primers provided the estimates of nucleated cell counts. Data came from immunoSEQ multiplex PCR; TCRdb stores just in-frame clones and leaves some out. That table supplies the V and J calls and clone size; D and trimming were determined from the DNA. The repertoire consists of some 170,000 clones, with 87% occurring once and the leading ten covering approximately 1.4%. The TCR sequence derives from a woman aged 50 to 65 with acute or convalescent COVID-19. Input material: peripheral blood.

The chain's CDR3 is CASSPLRGPDTGELFF. The CDR3 DNA follows: TGTGCCAGCAGCCCCCTCAGAGGGCCGGACACCGGGGAGCTGTTTTTT. The chain recombines TRBV7-7 with TRBJ2-2; a weak D match, TRBD2 (5 bases). The CDR3 runs 16 residues. Deletions cut 5 bases from V and 3 bases from J, with 16 bases between. CDR1 and CDR2 (germline): SSHAT, FNYEAQ (reference sequence).